This passage covers 12 T cell receptor beta chains from one sample sequenced in a study of early T cells in non-severe SARS-CoV-2 infection. One entry per CDR3 protein results from TCRdb running MiXCR on the 5' RACE reads. This table holds approximately 46,000 distinct CDR3 sequences, about 9.3% found once. The sequencing input was whole blood. The receptors were gathered from an adult who was a healthcare worker with PCR-confirmed SARS-CoV-2 infection or an uninfected control (not recorded which).

This clonotype came up many times. This chain links TRBV6-5 with TRBJ2-7; D may be TRBD2 (5 bases). CDR1 MNHEY and CDR2 SVGAGI come from the germline V gene. The ends were cut back, 6 bases at V and 3 bases at J, with 15 bases in the middle. This CDR3 contains 14 residues. CDR3 DNA: TGTGCCAGCAGACTGAGGGCCACCGGCTACGAGCAGTACTTC. It encodes CASRLRATGYEQYF.

This clonotype showed up many times. Here the CDR3 DNA reads TGCAGTGTCTCTACGGGGGATGAAAAACTGTTTTTT. Amino acids: CSVSTGDEKLFF. This chain joins TRBV20-1 and TRBJ1-4; TRBD1 might be the D (5 bases). The V gene's germline CDR1 is DFQATT and CDR2 SNEGSKA (reference sequence). CDR3 length: 12 residues. Trimming took 7 bases from V and 6 from J, leaving 12 bases between them.

This clonotype was counted between two and nine times. V is TRBV6-5 and J is TRBJ2-5, with D tentatively TRBD2 (6 bases). The germline CDR1 and CDR2 sequences are MNHEY and SVGAGI. V was shortened by 6 bases and J by 2 bases, with 16 bases between the two germline ends. The CDR3 extends over 15 amino acids. The CDR3 loop is CASSFSYRGQETQYF. CDR3 nucleotides: TGTGCCAGCAGCTTCTCCTACCGGGGGCAAGAGACCCAGTACTTC.

This clonotype was picked up a small number of times. V is TRBV10-3 and J is TRBJ1-4; no firm D call. Per germline, CDR1 ENHRY and CDR2 SYGVKD. Between the trimmed V and J ends, which lost 1 base and 5 bases, there was a span of 5 bases. The CDR3 is 13 amino acids. The CDR3 region is CAISELGNEKLFF. The CDR3 bases are TGTGCCATCAGTGAGTTGGGGAATGAAAAACTGTTTTTT.

This clonotype occurred many times. The chain joins TRBV5-1 to TRBJ2-7; D perhaps matches TRBD1 (6 bases). Germline loops: CDR1 SGHRS, CDR2 YFSETQ. The CDR3 is 14 residues long. Deletions cut 2 bases from V and 2 bases from J, with 11 bases between. The CDR3 loop is CASSFGTTTYEQYF. The CDR3 bases are TGCGCCAGCAGCTTCGGGACAACAACCTACGAGCAGTACTTC.

About this clonotype: One end of the junction does not line up with germline, which may come from a read error. The chain links TRBV28 to TRBJ2-7; D uncertain. The CDR3 is 10 amino acids. Germline V gene data show CDR1 as MDHEN and CDR2 as SYDVKM. For the CDR3, the DNA is TGTGCCAGCACCGGGCTCGAGCAATACTTC. This encodes CASTGLEQYF.

This clonotype appeared many times. The chain links TRBV25-1 to TRBJ2-7; unclear D gene. This CDR3 region has 12 residues. Germline V gene sequence: CDR1 MGHDK, CDR2 SYGVNS. The ends were cut back, 5 bases at V and 0 bases at J, with 5 bases in the middle. CDR3 region: CASSISSYEQYF. DNA for the CDR3: TGTGCCAGCAGTATTAGCTCCTACGAGCAGTACTTC.

This clonotype was counted between two and nine times. This chain uses TRBV28 with TRBJ2-7, with D possibly being TRBD2 (6 bases). The CDR3 has 15 amino acids. The V end lost 3 bases, the J end lost 0 bases, and 12 bases lay between the germline ends. The germline CDR1 and CDR2 sequences are MDHEN and SYDVKM. The CDR3 DNA reads TGTGCCAGCAGTTTGGGGGGTCTCGACTCCTACGAGCAGTACTTC. Its translation is CASSLGGLDSYEQYF.

This clonotype was picked up a small number of times. This chain connects TRBV6-1 to TRBJ2-5, with D perhaps matching TRBD2 (6 bases). Germline loops: CDR1 MNHNS, CDR2 SASEGT. The V gene lost 10 bases and the J gene lost 1 base, with 16 bases spanning the gap. The CDR3 has 14 residues. The CDR3 bases are TGTGCCACCACCCCGGCGGGGACCCAAGAGACCCAGTACTTC. Protein sequence: CATTPAGTQETQYF.

Only a few counts were recorded for this clonotype. The rearrangement links TRBV20-1 to TRBJ2-1; perhaps D is TRBD1 or TRBD2 (5 bases each). With 3 bases removed from V and 1 base from J, the gap between germline ends came to 13 bases. Germline V gives CDR1 DFQATT, CDR2 SNEGSKA (reference sequence). CDR3 length: 15 amino acids. The DNA of the CDR3 is TGCAGTGCTAGGGACCGGGACCAATCCTACAATGAGCAGTTCTTC. Amino acid sequence: CSARDRDQSYNEQFF.

This clonotype has more than one count but fewer than ten. CDR3 nucleotide sequence: TGTGCCAGCAGCCAAGATGGGGGACTAGCGGTTGGTGAGCAGTTCTTC. Its translation: CASSQDGGLAVGEQFF. J is TRBJ2-1 and V is TRBV4-2, with TRBD2 matching over 11 bases. The CDR3 is 16 amino acids. Trimming took 0 bases from V and 9 from J; bases not matched to a gene: 7. Germline V gives CDR1 LGHNA, CDR2 YNFKEQ.

This clonotype came up many times. The rearrangement joins TRBV3-1 to TRBJ2-1; possible D gene TRBD1, 6 bases. CDR1 and CDR2 from the germline V gene are LGHDT and YNNKEL (reference sequence). This CDR3 contains 15 residues. Trimming left V 1 base short and J 9 bases short, with 16 bases between. The CDR3 bases are TGTGCCAGCAGCCAAGTTCGGACAGCGACCTCTGAGCAGTTCTTC. This encodes CASSQVRTATSEQFF.